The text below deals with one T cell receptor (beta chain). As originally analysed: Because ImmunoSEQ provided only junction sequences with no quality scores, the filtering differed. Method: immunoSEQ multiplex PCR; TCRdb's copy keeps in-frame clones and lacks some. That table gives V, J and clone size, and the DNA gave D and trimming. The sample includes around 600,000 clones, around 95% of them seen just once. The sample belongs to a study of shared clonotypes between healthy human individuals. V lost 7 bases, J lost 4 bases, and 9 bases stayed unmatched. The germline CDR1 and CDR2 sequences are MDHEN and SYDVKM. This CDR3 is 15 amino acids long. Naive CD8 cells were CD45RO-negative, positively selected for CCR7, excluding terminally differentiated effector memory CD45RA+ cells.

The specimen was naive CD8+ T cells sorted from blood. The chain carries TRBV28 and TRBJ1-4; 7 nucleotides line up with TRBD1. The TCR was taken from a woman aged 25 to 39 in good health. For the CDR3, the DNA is TGTGCCAGCACCAACCAGGGACAGCTTAATGAAAAACTGTTTTTT. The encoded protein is CASTNQGQLNEKLFF.